The present entry profiles one T cell receptor beta chain with its context. This sample was taken from a study of blood T cell repertoires in COVID-19. Study-wide background: Material from acute and convalescent COVID-19 was sourced from the United States, Italy and Spain.

Germline values: CDR1 SGDLS, CDR2 YYNGEE. The CDR3 is made up of 15 amino acids. V lost 0 bases and J lost 7, with 11 bases in between. In the original workflow: Nucleated cell number was recorded as an estimate derived from reference gene primer amplification. Here immunoSEQ multiplex PCR was the method, and the copy in TCRdb shows in-frame clones only, minus some. V and J calls and clone size follow that table, whereas D and trimming were derived from the DNA. The profile shows 35,000 or so clones, almost 90% of them singletons. The sample consisted of peripheral blood. The chain couples TRBV9 to TRBJ1-6; D may be TRBD1 (5 bases). The sequence was obtained from a man between 65 and 80 years old with acute or convalescent COVID-19. The CDR3 sequence: CASSVEGPGNSPLHF. CDR3 DNA sequence: TGTGCCAGCAGCGTAGAGGGGCCTGGGAATTCACCCCTCCACTTT.